The 31 T cell receptor beta chains below were found in one sample sequenced in a study of blood T cell repertoires in COVID-19. The data were produced by immunoSEQ multiplex PCR, yet TCRdb's version contains in-frame clones alone and is incomplete. This sample has roughly 400,000 clones; about 88% occur once, and the top ten carry roughly 1.4%. Sequencing was performed on PBMCs or T cells enriched from blood (not recorded which). The origin of the receptors is a woman between 18 and 29 years old who had been exposed to COVID-19.

This sequence joins TRBV27 and TRBJ1-2, with D hard to call. Germline values: CDR1 MNHEY, CDR2 SMNVEV (reference sequence). V was clipped by 7 bases and J by 6 bases, with 15 bases between them. This CDR3 region has 13 residues. The CDR3 bases are TGTGCCAGCACCCCGACTGGGTATCATGGCTACACCTTC. Its protein product is CASTPTGYHGYTF.

The rearrangement joins TRBV18 to TRBJ2-7, with D possibly matching TRBD2 (5 bases). V lost 0 bases and J lost 7, with 19 bases in between. The length of the CDR3 is 16 residues. Germline V CDR1 and CDR2: KGHSH, LQKENI. The CDR3 reads CASSPPLNGPSGEQYF. The DNA for the CDR3 is TGTGCCAGCTCACCACCGTTGAACGGCCCTTCGGGGGAGCAGTACTTC. Filled out from reference TRBV18 and TRBJ2-7, the complete variable domain reads NAGVMQNPRHLVRRRGQEARLRCSPMKGHSHVYWYRQLPEEGLKFMVYLQKENIIDESGMPKERFSAEFPKEGPSILRIQQVVRGDSAAYFCASSPPLNGPSGEQYFGPGTRLTVT.

J is TRBJ2-2 and V is TRBV27; 7 bases match TRBD1. The CDR3 has 14 residues. Trimming removed 7 bases from V and 6 bases from J; junction bases left unmatched: 8. Germline lookup yields CDR1 MNHEY and CDR2 SMNVEV (reference sequence). CDR3 region: CASKGQLVAGELFF. CDR3 bases: TGTGCCAGCAAGGGACAGCTCGTCGCCGGGGAGCTGTTTTTT.

This chain joins TRBV4-1 and TRBJ2-7; D gene uncertain. Germline-derived CDR1 and CDR2 are MGHRA and YSYEKL. Trimming took off 2 bases at V and 1 base at J, with 6 bases between the two ends. This CDR3 has 13 residues. CDR3 amino acids: CASSQTPSYEQYF. As DNA, the CDR3 is TGCGCCAGCAGCCAAACTCCTTCCTACGAGCAGTACTTC.

As DNA, the CDR3 is TGTGCCAGCAGCTCAGGGGTGCTCATCGAAAACACCATATATTTT. Protein sequence: CASSSGVLIENTIYF. The gene calls are TRBV6-5 and TRBJ1-3; D is possibly TRBD1 (6 bases). The CDR3 sequence is 15 residues long. From germline, CDR1 is MNHEY and CDR2 SVGAGI. V lost 6 bases to trimming and J lost 6 bases, with 18 bases between them.

This chain joins TRBV29-1 and TRBJ2-2, with 10 positions matching TRBD2. The V gene end was trimmed by 2 bases and the J gene end by 5 bases; junction bases not matched to a gene: 5. Germline V gene sequence: CDR1 SQVTM, CDR2 ANQGSEA. The CDR3 totals 15 residues. The CDR3 here is CSVESASGSTGELFF. As DNA, the CDR3 is TGCAGCGTTGAATCGGCTAGCGGGAGTACCGGGGAGCTGTTTTTT.

The chain couples TRBV19 to TRBJ2-2, with 8 bases matching TRBD2. The CDR3 has 17 amino acids. The germline CDR1 and CDR2 sequences are LNHDA and SQIVND (reference sequence). V was pared by 5 bases and J by 1 base, with 9 bases of the junction left unmatched. Here the CDR3 DNA reads TGTGCCAGTAGTGCCCGGGCTAGCGGGCAGAACACCGGGGAGCTGTTTTTT. Protein sequence: CASSARASGQNTGELFF.

V gene TRBV30 combines with J gene TRBJ1-3; TRBD1 might be the D (5 bases). V was trimmed by 3 bases and J by 0 bases, leaving 12 bases between them. The CDR3 consists of 15 residues. Germline CDR1 GTSNPN, CDR2 SVGIG (reference sequence). This CDR3 reads CAWRRDLLSGNTIYF. CDR3 DNA: TGTGCCTGGAGGCGGGACCTCCTCTCTGGAAACACCATATATTTT.

In this sample, this clone turned up once. This rearrangement joins TRBV5-5 to TRBJ2-6; the D is unclear. The germline gives CDR1 SGHKS, CDR2 YYEKEE (reference sequence). V gave up 4 bases and J gave up 0 bases, with 5 bases separating them. The CDR3 contains 14 residues. The CDR3 sequence: CASSQISGANVLTF. Here the CDR3 DNA reads TGTGCCAGCAGCCAGATCTCTGGGGCCAACGTCCTGACTTTC.

This CDR3 is CASSTRPSGGASYEQYF. CDR3 DNA: TGTGCCAGTAGTACCCGTCCCTCGGGGGGCGCCTCCTACGAGCAGTACTTC. This chain uses TRBV19 with TRBJ2-7; the D gene is possibly TRBD2 (7 bases). Germline loops: CDR1 LNHDA, CDR2 SQIVND (reference sequence). This CDR3 is 17 amino acids long. The V and J ends lost 4 bases and 0 bases respectively, with 19 bases between them.

The count of this clone is one. V and J are TRBV2 and TRBJ2-2; no reliable D call. The CDR3 is made up of 11 amino acids. Germline V gene data show CDR1 as SNHLY and CDR2 as FYNNEI. Trimming stripped 6 bases from V and 4 bases from J, with 3 bases between. CDR3 sequence: CASSLTGELFF. The DNA for the CDR3 is TGTGCCAGCAGCCTCACCGGGGAGCTGTTTTTT.

This chain joins TRBV4-2 and TRBJ1-1; no firm D call. V shed 1 base and J shed 11 bases, with 8 bases lying between them. Germline V lookup: CDR1 LGHNA, CDR2 YNFKEQ. The CDR3 has 11 amino acids. CDR3 region: CASSQGGGAFF. For the CDR3, the DNA is TGTGCCAGCAGCCAAGGAGGTGGGGCTTTCTTT.

This rearrangement joins TRBV3-1 (or the pseudogene TRBV3-2) to TRBJ2-1; weak D call: TRBD1 (6 bases). V lost 0 bases, J lost 6 bases, and 15 bases lay in between. The CDR3 sequence is 16 residues long. The germline CDR1 and CDR2 sequences are LGHDT and YNNKEL (reference sequence). CDR3 protein: CASSQDAPGVGNEQFF. The CDR3 region has the DNA TGTGCCAGCAGCCAAGATGCTCCAGGGGTGGGCAATGAGCAGTTCTTC.

V usage is TRBV28 and J usage is TRBJ2-2, with D perhaps TRBD1 (5 bases). Looked up from germline, CDR1 is MDHEN and CDR2 is SYDVKM. Deletions cut 7 bases from V and 2 bases from J, with 14 bases between. This CDR3 has 15 residues. The chain's CDR3 is CASTLGRLNTGELFF. CDR3 DNA: TGTGCCAGCACCTTGGGGCGTTTAAACACCGGGGAGCTGTTTTTT.

This clone was observed once. The chain carries TRBV10-3 and TRBJ2-5; D is uncertain. Trimming took 5 bases from V and 2 from J, leaving 9 bases between them. The CDR3 has 13 residues. Per germline, CDR1 ENHRY and CDR2 SYGVKD. The DNA for the CDR3 is TGTGCCATCAGTCCAGGAATACAAGAGACCCAGTACTTC. It specifies CAISPGIQETQYF.

This chain links TRBV27 with TRBJ2-7; perhaps TRBD1 as D (5 bases). The CDR3 runs to 13 residues. The V gene lost 5 bases and the J gene lost 1 base, with 9 bases spanning the gap. The germline CDR1 and CDR2 sequences are MNHEY and SMNVEV (reference sequence). The CDR3 sequence is CASSLPGSYEQYF. The CDR3, as DNA: TGTGCCAGCAGTCTCCCAGGGTCCTACGAGCAGTACTTC.

This clone has a single count. J is TRBJ1-2 and V is TRBV3-1 (or the pseudogene TRBV3-2); the match to TRBD1 covers 10 bases. CDR3 size: 16 residues. Looked up from germline, CDR1 is LGHDT and CDR2 is YNNKEL (reference sequence). J lost 4 bases, V lost 1 base, and 6 bases had no gene match. The CDR3 DNA follows: TGTGCCAGCAGCCAAGGGACAGGGGGGTTAGGCTATGGCTACACCTTC. Its protein is CASSQGTGGLGYGYTF.

This sequence joins TRBV9 and TRBJ2-5; 8 nucleotides agree with TRBD2. The CDR3 runs to 14 residues. The V gene's germline CDR1 is SGDLS and CDR2 YYNGEE. Trimming removed 0 bases from V and 3 bases from J; junction bases left unmatched: 1. The CDR3 DNA follows: TGTGCCAGCAGCGTAGGAGCGGGAGAAGAGACCCAGTACTTC. Amino acid sequence: CASSVGAGEETQYF.

The CDR3 loop is CASTFDRGGETQYF. The CDR3 DNA reads TGTGCCAGCACCTTTGACAGGGGGGGAGAGACCCAGTACTTC. The rearrangement uses TRBV3-1 (or the pseudogene TRBV3-2) and TRBJ2-5; 9 bases align to TRBD1. This CDR3 comprises 14 residues. Per the germline V gene, CDR1 is LGHDT and CDR2 is YNNKEL (reference sequence). V was clipped by 7 bases and J by 4 bases; unmatched bases: 7.

This rearrangement joins TRBV28 to TRBJ2-7; TRBD2 matches 9 bases. The CDR3 runs to 14 residues. The V gene end was trimmed by 6 bases and the J gene end by 4 bases; junction bases not matched to a gene: 7. Germline values: CDR1 MDHEN, CDR2 SYDVKM. CDR3 protein: CASRLAGKDYEQYF. Here the CDR3 DNA reads TGTGCCAGCAGACTAGCGGGCAAAGATTACGAGCAGTACTTC.

The V call is TRBV19, the J call TRBJ1-5, with TRBD1 matching over 9 bases. Germline loops: CDR1 LNHDA, CDR2 SQIVND (reference sequence). Trimming cost V 2 bases and J 4 bases; bases outside gene matches: 3. This CDR3 is built from 15 residues. The CDR3 DNA reads TGTGCCAGTAGTATATGGGACAGGGTAAATCAGCCCCAGCATTTT. This encodes CASSIWDRVNQPQHF.

The chain employs TRBV2 and TRBJ1-1, with a weak D call TRBD1 (5 bases). V lost 6 bases, J lost 5 bases, and 16 bases lay in between. CDR3 size: 14 residues. CDR1 and CDR2 (germline): SNHLY, FYNNEI. CDR3 sequence: CASRPAQGRTEAFF. In nucleotides, the CDR3 is TGTGCCAGCAGGCCCGCCCAGGGTCGGACTGAAGCTTTCTTT. Full variable domain (missing parts from reference TRBV2 and TRBJ1-1): EPEVTQTPSHQVTQMGQEVILRCVPISNHLYFYWYRQILGQKVEFLVSFYNNEISEKSEIFDDQFSVERPDGSNFTLKIRSTKLEDSAMYFCASRPAQGRTEAFFGQGTRLTVV.

This rearrangement joins TRBV12-5 to TRBJ2-5; D not resolved. V gave up 10 bases and J gave up 3 bases, with 18 bases separating them. The CDR3 sequence is 14 residues long. In germline, CDR1 is LGHNT, CDR2 FRNRAP. This chain's CDR3 is CAIVIIGGEETQYF. The CDR3 region has the DNA TGTGCTATCGTAATCATAGGCGGAGAAGAGACCCAGTACTTC.

Here the CDR3 DNA reads TGTGCCACCGGAGTAGGGGCTAATGAAAAACTGTTTTTT. Translated: CATGVGANEKLFF. This chain uses TRBV12-3 or TRBV12-4 with TRBJ1-4; tentatively, D is TRBD1 (5 bases). Trimming pared 10 bases from V and 3 bases from J, leaving 12 bases between. This CDR3 region has 13 residues.

The rearrangement uses TRBV11-2 and TRBJ1-5; D not certain. CDR1 is SGHAT, CDR2 FQNNGV, per germline. The CDR3 spans 14 residues. V lost 5 bases and J 5 bases, leaving 13 bases between the germline ends. As DNA, the CDR3 is TGTGCCAGCAGCGAGCGGTATGGGGATCAGCCCCAGCATTTT. As protein: CASSERYGDQPQHF. Complete variable domain (other parts from reference TRBV11-2 and TRBJ1-5): EAGVAQSPRYKIIEKRQSVAFWCNPISGHATLYWYQQILGQGPKLLIQFQNNGVVDDSQLPKDRFSAERLKGVDSTLKIQPAKLEDSAVYLCASSERYGDQPQHFGDGTRLSIL.

The chain has TRBV7-9 and TRBJ2-1; the match to TRBD2 covers 9 bases. The CDR3 totals 19 residues. J gave up 6 bases and V 4 bases, and 19 bases lay outside the gene matches. Germline CDR1 reads SEHNR; CDR2 reads FQNEAQ (reference sequence). The CDR3 DNA reads TGTGCCAGCAGCTCTAACCTCACGGGCGGGAGGGCCGTTAGCAATGAGCAGTTCTTC. Protein product: CASSSNLTGGRAVSNEQFF.

The chain uses TRBV19 and TRBJ2-7; perhaps TRBD1 as D (7 bases). V lost 6 bases to trimming and J lost 3 bases, with 18 bases between them. The length of the CDR3 is 15 residues. Per the germline V gene, CDR1 is LNHDA and CDR2 is SQIVND (reference sequence). The CDR3 spells CASRKRQGGFYEQYF. DNA for the CDR3: TGTGCCAGTAGGAAACGACAGGGAGGCTTCTACGAGCAGTACTTC.

J is TRBJ2-1 and V is TRBV9; the D gene is possibly TRBD2 (6 bases). Trimming cost V 0 bases and J 4 bases, with 11 bases left between them. The CDR3 runs to 15 residues. The germline gives CDR1 SGDLS, CDR2 YYNGEE. CDR3: CASSVVAGSYNEQFF. The CDR3 nucleotides read TGTGCCAGCAGCGTAGTTGCGGGGAGTTACAATGAGCAGTTCTTC.

The rearrangement links TRBV5-1 to TRBJ1-2; 7 bases fit TRBD1. Germline trimming cut 4 bases from V and 4 bases from J; bases unmatched to any gene: 13. This CDR3 comprises 16 residues. The germline CDR1 and CDR2 sequences are SGHRS and YFSETQ. The CDR3 nucleotides are TGCGCCAGCAGCCCCGGGAAACTGGGACAGATCTATGGCTACACCTTC. Translation gives CASSPGKLGQIYGYTF.

The V gene is TRBV5-1, the J gene TRBJ2-3; the match to TRBD1 covers 7 bases. Losses at the gene ends were 7 bases for V and 5 bases for J; bases not matched to a gene: 13. The CDR3 loop spans 15 amino acids. Germline V gene lookup returns CDR1 SGHRS and CDR2 YFSETQ. The CDR3 DNA is TGCGCCAGCGTCCTAACACAGGGGATTAAAGATACGCAGTATTTT. Translated, it gives CASVLTQGIKDTQYF.

The V call is TRBV12-2, the J call TRBJ1-5; the table calls TRBD1, which could not be checked here. TRBV12-2 is noted as a pseudogene. The CDR3 sequence is 21 residues long. CDR3 in amino acids: CASRFPTSGTGYTESNQPQHF. The CDR3 DNA sequence: TGTGCAAGTCGCTTCCCAACCTCCGGGACAGGGTATACTGAGAGCAATCAGCCCCAGCATTTT.